The rows below give T cell receptor beta chains drawn from one sample of a study of T-cell memory formation after mild COVID-19. From the 5' RACE reads, TCRdb called clonotypes with MiXCR, one entry per CDR3 protein. The table includes about 610,000 distinct CDR3 sequences, roughly 17% detected once. Source material: PBMCs or a T cell subset sorted from them (not recorded which). Source of these receptors: an adult woman who had mild COVID-19 (a few samples of this study predate the infection). Cell type and time point are not known. Both conserved end residues are part of each CDR3. D genes are given only for firm matches. Not all rows give a size; the values are once, few, many and, for expanded clones, a class.

j_call,clone_size,v_call,d_call,cdr3_aa,cdr3_nt
TRBJ2-7,.,TRBV4-2,.,CASSQFGSGGGQNEQYF,TGTGCCAGCAGCCAATTTGGTTCGGGCGGGGGCCAGAACGAGCAGTACTTC
TRBJ2-7,many,TRBV5-1,TRBD1,CASSPGTGTYEQYF,TGCGCCAGCAGCCCTGGGACAGGCACCTACGAGCAGTACTTC
TRBJ2-1,.,TRBV5-1,.,CASSPGIGGPYNEQFF,TGCGCCAGCAGCCCCGGGATTGGGGGGCCTTACAATGAGCAGTTCTTC
TRBJ2-3,.,TRBV4-1,TRBD2,CASSRTSGSSPDTQYF,TGCGCCAGCAGCCGAACTAGCGGGAGTTCCCCAGATACGCAGTATTTT
TRBJ2-1,.,TRBV20-1,.,CSANPSEAVPRYNEQFF,TGCAGCGCGAATCCGAGCGAAGCGGTACCTCGCTACAATGAGCAGTTCTTC
TRBJ2-3,few,TRBV18,TRBD2,CASSPRSGMGTDTQYF,TGTGCCAGCTCACCACGTAGCGGGATGGGCACAGATACGCAGTATTTT
TRBJ2-5,many,TRBV11-2,.,CASSKGTRETQYF,TGTGCCAGCAGCAAGGGGACGAGAGAGACCCAGTACTTC
TRBJ1-1,.,TRBV20-1,.,CSAISGSSPLYEAFF,TGCAGTGCTATTTCAGGCAGCAGCCCTCTATATGAAGCTTTCTTT
TRBJ2-5,.,TRBV24-1,.,CATSDLRGEGRGETQYF,TGTGCCACCAGTGATTTGCGTGGAGAGGGGAGAGGGGAGACCCAGTACTTC
TRBJ2-3,.,TRBV7-3,TRBD2,CASSQRGGADTQYF,TGTGCCAGCAGCCAGCGGGGCGGAGCAGATACGCAGTATTTT
TRBJ2-1,few,TRBV7-8,TRBD2,CASSLVASGAGGEQFF,TGTGCCAGCAGCTTAGTGGCTAGCGGGGCTGGCGGTGAGCAGTTCTTC
TRBJ2-5,few,TRBV7-6,TRBD2,CASSPPGEGPGTQYF,TGTGCCAGCAGCCCCCCCGGGGAGGGCCCGGGGACCCAGTACTTC
TRBJ2-1,.,TRBV4-1,.,CASSLPPSSSGGPNEQFF,TGCGCCAGCAGCCTCCCACCCTCCAGCTCCGGAGGGCCGAATGAGCAGTTCTTC
TRBJ2-3,.,TRBV2,TRBD1,CASSGQGVDTQYF,TGTGCCAGCAGTGGACAGGGGGTAGATACGCAGTATTTT
TRBJ2-5,.,TRBV20-1,.,CSASTPGQETQYF,TGCAGTGCTAGTACCCCGGGGCAAGAGACCCAGTACTTC
TRBJ2-4,.,TRBV11-2,.,CASSLLVLPGRQYF,TGTGCCAGCAGCTTACTGGTACTCCCGGGACGTCAGTACTTC
TRBJ1-5,few,TRBV12-3/TRBV12-4,.,CASSGRPEGPQHF,TGTGCCAGCAGTGGTCGGCCTGAGGGGCCCCAGCATTTT
TRBJ1-2,.,TRBV3-1,TRBD1,CASSRPGTVYGYTF,TGTGCCAGCAGCCGCCCTGGGACAGTCTATGGCTACACCTTC
TRBJ2-5,.,TRBV4-2,TRBD2,CASSRERASGETQYF,TGTGCCAGCAGCCGAGAGAGGGCTAGCGGGGAGACCCAGTACTTC
TRBJ2-3,few,TRBV5-4,TRBD1,CASGQGSADTQYF,TGTGCCAGCGGACAGGGTTCCGCAGATACGCAGTATTTT
TRBJ1-2,few,TRBV6-5,.,CASSYPGQYGYTF,TGTGCCAGCAGTTACCCCGGACAGTATGGCTACACCTTC
TRBJ2-3,few,TRBV20-1,.,CSARPYTDTQYF,TGCAGTGCTAGACCTTACACAGATACGCAGTATTTT
TRBJ2-1,few,TRBV5-1,.,CASSPPGHKGLNEQFF,TGCGCCAGCAGCCCCCCGGGACATAAGGGTCTCAATGAGCAGTTCTTC
TRBJ1-2,few,TRBV30,.,CAWIYFNYGYTF,TGTGCCTGGATTTACTTTAACTATGGCTACACCTTC
TRBJ1-2,once,TRBV5-5,.,CASSFIRAFNYGYTF,TGTGCCAGCAGCTTCATAAGGGCTTTTAACTATGGCTACACCTTC
TRBJ2-2,few,TRBV7-8,.,CASSPDGAVNTGELFF,TGTGCCAGCAGCCCCGACGGGGCGGTAAACACCGGGGAGCTGTTTTTT
TRBJ2-5,many,TRBV3-1,.,CASFDAGKTQYF,TGTGCCAGCTTCGACGCCGGAAAGACCCAGTACTTC
TRBJ2-1,.,TRBV30,.,CAWSASEQFF,TGTGCCTGGAGTGCGAGTGAGCAGTTCTTC
TRBJ2-7,.,TRBV5-1,TRBD1,CASSLARTGGYEQYF,TGCGCCAGCAGCTTGGCCAGGACAGGGGGCTACGAGCAGTACTTC
TRBJ2-3,few,TRBV27,TRBD2,CASSRTSGADTQYF,TGTGCCAGCAGTCGGACTAGCGGAGCAGATACGCAGTATTTT
TRBJ2-1,.,TRBV3-1,TRBD2,CASSGKITSGLYNEQFF,TGTGCCAGCAGCGGAAAAATAACTAGCGGACTCTACAATGAGCAGTTCTTC
TRBJ2-3,.,TRBV12-3/TRBV12-4,.,CASSLMGATDTQYF,TGTGCCAGCAGTTTAATGGGGGCGACAGATACGCAGTATTTT
TRBJ1-1,few,TRBV12-3/TRBV12-4,.,CASSFQVGADTEAFF,TGTGCCAGCAGTTTTCAGGTCGGGGCGGACACTGAAGCTTTCTTT
TRBJ2-3,.,TRBV28,TRBD1,CASPPTGGPLFTDTQYF,TGTGCCAGCCCCCCTACAGGGGGTCCCCTCTTCACAGATACGCAGTATTTT
TRBJ2-3,few,TRBV12-3/TRBV12-4,.,CASSLLPGGPTFTDTQYF,TGTGCCAGCAGTTTATTACCGGGGGGCCCTACTTTCACAGATACGCAGTATTTT
TRBJ2-1,.,TRBV20-1,.,CSAQPGLTYNEQFF,TGCAGTGCTCAACCGGGACTTACTTACAATGAGCAGTTCTTC
TRBJ1-1,.,TRBV9,.,CASSVAPIAGQEAFF,TGTGCCAGCAGCGTCGCCCCCATAGCAGGGCAGGAAGCTTTCTTT
TRBJ2-3,.,TRBV11-3,TRBD2,CASSLLAGGTQYF,TGTGCCAGCAGCCTACTAGCGGGGGGGACGCAGTATTTT
TRBJ2-1,.,TRBV6-2/TRBV6-3,TRBD2,CASSYSGAGGTRGEQFF,TGTGCCAGCAGTTACTCGGGCGCGGGAGGGACCCGGGGAGAGCAGTTCTTC
TRBJ2-7,.,TRBV11-2,TRBD2,CASSLEASGSGRKYF,TGTGCCAGCAGCTTAGAGGCTAGCGGGAGCGGTAGGAAGTACTTC
TRBJ2-7,.,TRBV5-6,.,CASSFGRSSLEQYF,TGTGCCAGCAGCTTTGGACGGTCTTCATTAGAGCAGTACTTC
TRBJ2-3,.,TRBV14,.,CASSQEDRTDTQYF,TGTGCCAGCAGCCAAGAAGACCGCACAGATACGCAGTATTTT
TRBJ1-6,few,TRBV9,.,CASSGQAAIGNSPLHF,TGTGCCAGCAGCGGACAGGCTGCTATAGGCAATTCACCCCTCCACTTT
TRBJ1-5,few,TRBV21-1,.,CASNTTGNQPQHF,TGTGCCAGCAACACGACGGGCAATCAGCCCCAGCATTTT
TRBJ2-1,few,TRBV7-9,TRBD2,CASSFLRLAGSVSDNEQFF,TGTGCCAGCAGCTTCCTCCGACTAGCGGGATCCGTAAGCGACAATGAGCAGTTCTTC
TRBJ2-7,few,TRBV6-6,.,CASSVVRESGEQYF,TGTGCCAGCAGCGTGGTCCGGGAGAGCGGCGAGCAGTACTTC
TRBJ2-2,few,TRBV12-3/TRBV12-4,.,CASSFGQPDRAGELFF,TGTGCCAGCAGTTTCGGGCAGCCGGATCGCGCCGGGGAGCTGTTTTTT
TRBJ2-1,.,TRBV7-7,.,CASSRGSADEQFF,TGTGCCAGCAGCCGCGGGTCAGCCGATGAGCAGTTCTTC
TRBJ2-1,.,TRBV10-3,.,CAISVPGADEQFF,TGTGCCATCAGTGTACCGGGTGCGGATGAGCAGTTCTTC
TRBJ2-4,.,TRBV5-1,TRBD2,CASSPRLAGGENIQYF,TGCGCCAGCAGCCCCAGACTAGCGGGTGGAGAAAACATTCAGTACTTC
TRBJ2-2,.,TRBV7-8,.,CASSPQPYTGELFF,TGTGCCAGCAGCCCACAACCCTACACCGGGGAGCTGTTTTTT
TRBJ2-7,few,TRBV5-1,TRBD2,CASSVGTSGGNEQYF,TGCGCCAGCAGCGTCGGGACTAGCGGGGGGAACGAGCAGTACTTC